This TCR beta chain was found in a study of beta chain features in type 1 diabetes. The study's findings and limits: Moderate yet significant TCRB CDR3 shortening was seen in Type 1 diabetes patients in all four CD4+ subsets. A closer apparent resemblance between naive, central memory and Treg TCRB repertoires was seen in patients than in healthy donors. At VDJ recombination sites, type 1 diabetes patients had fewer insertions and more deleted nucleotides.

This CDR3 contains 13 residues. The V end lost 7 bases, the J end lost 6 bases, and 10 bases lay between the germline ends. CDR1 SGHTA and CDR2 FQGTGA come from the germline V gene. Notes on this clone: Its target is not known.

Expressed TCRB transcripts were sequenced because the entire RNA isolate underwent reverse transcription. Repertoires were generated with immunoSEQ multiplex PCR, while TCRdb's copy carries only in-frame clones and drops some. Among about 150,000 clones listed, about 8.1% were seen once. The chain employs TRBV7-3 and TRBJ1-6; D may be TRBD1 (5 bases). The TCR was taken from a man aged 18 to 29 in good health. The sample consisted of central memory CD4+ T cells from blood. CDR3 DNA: TGTGCCAGCAAGCAGGGTGGTAATTCACCCCTCCACTTT. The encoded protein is CASKQGGNSPLHF.